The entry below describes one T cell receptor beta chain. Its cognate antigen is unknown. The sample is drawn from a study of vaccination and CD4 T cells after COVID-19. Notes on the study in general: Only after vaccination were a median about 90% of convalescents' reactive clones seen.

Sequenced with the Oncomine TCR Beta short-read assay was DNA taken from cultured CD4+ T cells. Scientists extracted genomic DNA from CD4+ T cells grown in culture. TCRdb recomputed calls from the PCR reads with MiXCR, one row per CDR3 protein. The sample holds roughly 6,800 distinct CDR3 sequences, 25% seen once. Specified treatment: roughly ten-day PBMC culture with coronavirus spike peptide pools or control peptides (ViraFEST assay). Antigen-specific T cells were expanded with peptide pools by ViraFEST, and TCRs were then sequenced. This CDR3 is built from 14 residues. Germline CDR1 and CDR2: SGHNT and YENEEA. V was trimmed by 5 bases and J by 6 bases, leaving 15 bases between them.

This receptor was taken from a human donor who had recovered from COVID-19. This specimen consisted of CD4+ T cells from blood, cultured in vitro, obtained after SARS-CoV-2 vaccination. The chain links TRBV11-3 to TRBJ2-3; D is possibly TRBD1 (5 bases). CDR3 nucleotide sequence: TGTGCCAGCAGCCCAATCCAGGGTATGGATACGCAGTATTTT. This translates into CASSPIQGMDTQYF. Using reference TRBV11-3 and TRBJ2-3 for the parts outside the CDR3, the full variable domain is EAGVVQSPRYKIIEKKQPVAFWCNPISGHNTLYWYLQNLGQGPELLIRYENEEAVDDSQLPKDRFSAERLKGVDSTLKIQPAELGDSAVYLCASSPIQGMDTQYFGPGTRLTVL.